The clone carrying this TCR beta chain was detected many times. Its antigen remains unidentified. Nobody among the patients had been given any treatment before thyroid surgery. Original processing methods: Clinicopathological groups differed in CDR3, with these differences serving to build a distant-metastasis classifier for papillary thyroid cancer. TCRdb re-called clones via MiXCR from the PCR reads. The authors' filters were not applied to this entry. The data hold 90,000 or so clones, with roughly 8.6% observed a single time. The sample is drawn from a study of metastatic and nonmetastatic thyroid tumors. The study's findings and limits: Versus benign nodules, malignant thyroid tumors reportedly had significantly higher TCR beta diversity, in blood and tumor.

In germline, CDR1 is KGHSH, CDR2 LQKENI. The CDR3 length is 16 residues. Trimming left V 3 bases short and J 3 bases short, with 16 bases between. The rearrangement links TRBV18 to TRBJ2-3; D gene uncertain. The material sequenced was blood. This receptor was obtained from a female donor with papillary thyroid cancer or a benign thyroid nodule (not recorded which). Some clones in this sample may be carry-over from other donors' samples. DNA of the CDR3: TGTGCCAGCTCACCGGCGTATGTGGTGGGGACAGATACGCAGTATTTT. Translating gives CASSPAYVVGTDTQYF.